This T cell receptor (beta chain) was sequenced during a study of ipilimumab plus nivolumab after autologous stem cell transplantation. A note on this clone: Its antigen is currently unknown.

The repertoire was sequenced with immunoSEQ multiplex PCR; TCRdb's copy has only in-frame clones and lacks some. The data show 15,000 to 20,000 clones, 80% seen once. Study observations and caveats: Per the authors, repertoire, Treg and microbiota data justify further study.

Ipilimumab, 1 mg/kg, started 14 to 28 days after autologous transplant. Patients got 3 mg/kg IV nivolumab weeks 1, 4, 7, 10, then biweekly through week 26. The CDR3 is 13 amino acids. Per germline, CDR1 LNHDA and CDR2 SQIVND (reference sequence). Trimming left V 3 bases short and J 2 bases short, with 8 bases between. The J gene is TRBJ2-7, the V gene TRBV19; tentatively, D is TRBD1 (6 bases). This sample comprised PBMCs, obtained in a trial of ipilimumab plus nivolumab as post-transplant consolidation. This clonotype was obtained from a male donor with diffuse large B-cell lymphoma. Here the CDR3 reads CASSITGTYEQYF. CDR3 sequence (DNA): TGTGCCAGTAGTATTACAGGGACCTACGAGCAGTACTTC.